This TCR beta chain emerged from a study of CD8 T cells in ankylosing spondylitis. Study-wide results and limits: Disease-linked clones, CD8+, were relatively rare in peripheral blood. The study identified a TCR beta motif of under ten highly homologous variants that appeared characteristic of ankylosing spondylitis blood. Within matched ankylosing spondylitis synovial fluid, disease-linked clones were reportedly significantly enriched.

For this clonotype: Antigen: not known.

Molecular-barcoded quantitative 5'-RACE produced these TCR beta libraries. TCRdb reprocessed the 5' RACE reads via MiXCR and lists one record per CDR3 protein. The sample has almost 250,000 distinct CDR3 sequences; more than 25% are singletons. V lost 2 bases, J lost 1 base, and 9 bases lay in between. The CDR3 consists of 14 residues. Germline lookup yields CDR1 SGHRS and CDR2 YFSETQ. The sample consisted of blood, either unsorted or a sorted T cell fraction (not recorded which). The clonotype was recovered from a male donor with ankylosing spondylitis or in good health (not recorded which). This chain joins TRBV5-1 and TRBJ2-5; D is unclear. CDR3 in DNA: TGCGCCAGCAGCTTCTCAAGAGGCCAAGAGACCCAGTACTTC. Translating it yields CASSFSRGQETQYF.